What follows is one TCR beta chain and its context. The antigen is not known. The run depth of the assay was deep. Sorted-subset replicate PCRs used around 220 ng DNA, around 27,000 T cell genomes. The table came from immunoSEQ multiplex PCR; TCRdb's copy has only in-frame clones and leaves some out. Of under 1 million clones in the sample, around 96% were seen once. The data derive from a study of shared clonotypes between healthy human individuals. Background on the study: Sampling drew on donors who were two women and a few men aged 18 to 49.

Naive-designated CD8 cells lacked CD45RO, were positively enriched for CCR7, and omitted terminally differentiated effector memory CD45RA+ cells. Germline V gene lookup returns CDR1 MNHNY and CDR2 SVGAGI (reference sequence). V was pared by 10 bases and J by 4 bases, with 10 bases of the junction left unmatched. CDR3 length: 15 residues. Study findings and constraints: Expectations were that clonotype sharing among donors would be affected by sequencing depth.

The chain links TRBV6-6 to TRBJ2-1, with 10 nucleotides matching TRBD1. The sequence derives from a man aged 25-40 years in good health. The specimen was naive CD8+ T cells sorted from blood. The CDR3, as DNA: TGTGCCACCCATAGGGGACAGGGGAGGTACAATGAGCAGTTCTTC. Residues: CATHRGQGRYNEQFF.